These 10 T cell receptor beta chains originate from one sample sequenced in a study of T-cell memory formation after mild COVID-19. TCRdb re-analysed the 5' RACE reads in MiXCR, keeping a single row per CDR3 protein. The sample yields fewer than 700,000 distinct CDR3 sequences, approximately 18% seen once. The specimen sequenced was PBMCs or a T cell subset sorted from them (not recorded which). The receptors come from an adult woman who had mild COVID-19 (a few samples of this study predate the infection). Cell type and time point are not known.

This clonotype was recorded a few times. The rearrangement uses TRBV12-3 or TRBV12-4 and TRBJ2-1, with 8 nucleotides matching TRBD1. The V segment lost 6 bases and the J segment 8 bases; nucleotides outside the gene matches: 6. The CDR3 sequence is 13 residues long. This chain's CDR3 is CASSPTGVDEQFF. The CDR3 DNA follows: TGTGCCAGCAGCCCGACAGGGGTTGATGAGCAGTTCTTC.

This clonotype was seen ten or more times. The CDR3, as DNA: TGCGCCAGCAGCTTGTCCCCTGGTGGGGGTTCGGAGACCCAGTACTTC. Translating gives CASSLSPGGGSETQYF. The chain carries TRBV5-1 and TRBJ2-5; perhaps D is TRBD1 or TRBD2 (5 bases each). V lost 1 base and J 5 bases, leaving 18 bases between the germline ends. CDR1 SGHRS and CDR2 YFSETQ come from the germline V gene. This CDR3 is built from 16 residues.

This clonotype was detected only a few times. V gene TRBV24-1 combines with J gene TRBJ1-4; the D is unclear. The germline V and J ends were trimmed by 1 base and 6 bases, with 2 bases remaining between them. This CDR3 is 12 amino acids long. The V gene's germline CDR1 is KGHDR and CDR2 SFDVKD. CDR3 protein: CATSDLHEKLFF. The CDR3 bases are TGTGCCACCAGTGATTTACATGAAAAACTGTTTTTT.

This clonotype appeared a few times. This chain links TRBV5-6 with TRBJ1-1, with D possibly matching TRBD1 (6 bases). CDR3 length: 14 residues. Per the germline V gene, CDR1 is SGHDT and CDR2 is YYEEEE. V shed 2 bases and J shed 5 bases, with 13 bases lying between them. CDR3 in amino acids: CASSFPGARTEAFF. DNA of the CDR3: TGTGCCAGCAGCTTCCCAGGGGCGAGGACTGAAGCTTTCTTT.

This clonotype was detected only a few times. This chain joins TRBV20-1 and TRBJ1-1; 8 bases align to TRBD1. Germline CDR1 is DFQATT and CDR2 is SNEGSKA (reference sequence). The CDR3 has 11 residues. Trimming at V came to 1 base and at J to 9 bases, leaving 1 base not matched to a gene. This CDR3 reads CSARGTGKAFF. For the CDR3, the DNA is TGCAGTGCTAGAGGGACAGGGAAAGCTTTCTTT.

This clonotype has only a few counts. The chain combines TRBV7-8 with TRBJ2-5, with 9 bases that match TRBD2. The CDR3 contains 17 residues. The junction had 15 bases not matched to a gene; V was cut back by 2 bases and J by 8 bases. Per germline, CDR1 SGHVS and CDR2 FQNEAQ. The DNA for the CDR3 is TGTGCCAGCAGCTTACCTAGCGGGGAGATATTTAAGAGAACCCAGTACTTC. Amino acid sequence: CASSLPSGEIFKRTQYF.

The table lists this clonotype with a count of one. V and J are TRBV18 and TRBJ2-2; 7 positions match TRBD1. Germline values: CDR1 KGHSH, CDR2 LQKENI. V was clipped by 8 bases and J by 4 bases; unmatched bases: 7. The CDR3 sequence is 14 residues long. CDR3 nucleotide sequence: TGTGCCAGCCTACGAGCAGGGGGCACCGGGGAGCTGTTTTTT. This translates into CASLRAGGTGELFF.

The V gene is TRBV2, the J gene TRBJ1-1; D is ambiguous. The CDR3 is 11 residues long. V shed 4 bases and J shed 11 bases, with 11 bases lying between them. Germline CDR1 reads SNHLY; CDR2 reads FYNNEI. The CDR3 loop reads CASSASLRAFF. CDR3 coding DNA: TGTGCCAGCAGTGCAAGTTTAAGGGCTTTCTTT.

This clonotype was counted a few times. The rearrangement uses TRBV6-5 and TRBJ1-1, with no clear D. The V end lost 7 bases, the J end lost 4 bases, and 13 bases lay between the germline ends. The CDR3 is 13 residues long. From germline, CDR1 is MNHEY and CDR2 SVGAGI. CDR3 sequence (DNA): TGTGCCAGCACCCCGCGGGCAGGCACTGAAGCTTTCTTT. Residues: CASTPRAGTEAFF.

The V and J genes are TRBV19 and TRBJ2-1; TRBD2 is a possible D gene (6 bases). Germline V lookup: CDR1 LNHDA, CDR2 SQIVND (reference sequence). Trimming left V 3 bases short and J 0 bases short, with 12 bases between. The CDR3 extends over 16 amino acids. CDR3 loop: CASSMKGGTSYNEQFF. The CDR3 coding sequence is TGTGCCAGTAGTATGAAAGGCGGGACCTCCTACAATGAGCAGTTCTTC.